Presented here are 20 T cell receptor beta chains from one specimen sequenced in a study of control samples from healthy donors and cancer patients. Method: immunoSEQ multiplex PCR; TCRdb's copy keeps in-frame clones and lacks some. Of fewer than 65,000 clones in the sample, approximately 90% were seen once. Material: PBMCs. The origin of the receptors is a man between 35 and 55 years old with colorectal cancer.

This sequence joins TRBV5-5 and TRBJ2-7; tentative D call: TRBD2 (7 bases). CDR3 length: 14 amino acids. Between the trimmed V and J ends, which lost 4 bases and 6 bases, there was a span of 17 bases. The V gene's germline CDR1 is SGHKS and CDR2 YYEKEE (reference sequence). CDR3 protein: CASSPDVRGGEQYF. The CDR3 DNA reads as TGTGCCAGCAGCCCGGATGTAAGGGGGGGCGAGCAGTACTTC.

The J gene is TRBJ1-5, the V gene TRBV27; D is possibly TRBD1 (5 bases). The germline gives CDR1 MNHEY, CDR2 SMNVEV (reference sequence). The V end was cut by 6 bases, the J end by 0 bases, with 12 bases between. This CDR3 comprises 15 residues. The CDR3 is CASSPTAYSNQPQHF. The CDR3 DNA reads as TGTGCCAGCAGCCCGACAGCATATAGCAATCAGCCCCAGCATTTT.

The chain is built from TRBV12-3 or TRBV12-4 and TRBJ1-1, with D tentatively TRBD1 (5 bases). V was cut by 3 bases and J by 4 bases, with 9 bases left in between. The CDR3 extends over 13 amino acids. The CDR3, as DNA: TGTGCCAGCAGTTTGAGGGGTGTCACTGAAGCTTTCTTT. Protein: CASSLRGVTEAFF.

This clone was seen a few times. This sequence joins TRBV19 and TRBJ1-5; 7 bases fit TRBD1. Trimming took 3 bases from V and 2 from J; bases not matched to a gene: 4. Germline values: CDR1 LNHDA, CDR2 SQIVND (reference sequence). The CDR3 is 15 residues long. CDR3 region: CASSILGGGNQPQHF. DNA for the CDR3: TGTGCCAGTAGTATTCTAGGGGGCGGCAATCAGCCCCAGCATTTT.

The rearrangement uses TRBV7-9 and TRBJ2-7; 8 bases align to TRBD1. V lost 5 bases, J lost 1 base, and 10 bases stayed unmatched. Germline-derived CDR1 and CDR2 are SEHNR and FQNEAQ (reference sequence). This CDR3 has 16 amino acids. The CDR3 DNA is TGTGCCAGCAGCCATAAAGGGACAGGACCTTCCTACGAGCAGTACTTC. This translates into CASSHKGTGPSYEQYF.

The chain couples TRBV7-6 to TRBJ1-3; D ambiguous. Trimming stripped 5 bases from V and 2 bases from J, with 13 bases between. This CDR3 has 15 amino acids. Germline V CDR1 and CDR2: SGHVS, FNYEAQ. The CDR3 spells CASSPGRPAGNTIYF. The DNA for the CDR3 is TGTGCCAGCAGCCCCGGGCGGCCGGCTGGAAACACCATATATTTT.

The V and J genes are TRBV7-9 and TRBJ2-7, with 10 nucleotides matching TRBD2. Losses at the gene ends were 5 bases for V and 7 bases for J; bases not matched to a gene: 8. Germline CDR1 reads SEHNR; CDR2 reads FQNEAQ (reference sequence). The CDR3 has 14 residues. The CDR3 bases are TGTGCCAGCAGCGACCTAGCGGGAGCCGGGGAGCAGTACTTC. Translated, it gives CASSDLAGAGEQYF.

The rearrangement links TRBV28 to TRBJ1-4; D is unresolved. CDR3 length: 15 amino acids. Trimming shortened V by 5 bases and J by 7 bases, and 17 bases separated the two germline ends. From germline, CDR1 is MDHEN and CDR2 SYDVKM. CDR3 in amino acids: CASSLPNLGSEKLFF. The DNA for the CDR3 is TGTGCCAGCAGTCTACCAAACCTGGGGTCTGAAAAACTGTTTTTT. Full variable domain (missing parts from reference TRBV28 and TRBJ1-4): DVKVTQSSRYLVKRTGEKVFLECVQDMDHENMFWYRQDPGLGLRLIYFSYDVKMKEKGDIPEGYSVSREKKERFSLILESASTNQTSMYLCASSLPNLGSEKLFFGSGTQLSVL.

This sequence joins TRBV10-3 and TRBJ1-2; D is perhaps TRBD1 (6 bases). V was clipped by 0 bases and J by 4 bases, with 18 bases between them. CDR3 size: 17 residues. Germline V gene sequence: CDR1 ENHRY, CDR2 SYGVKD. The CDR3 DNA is TGTGCCATCAGTGAGTCGACGGCAGGGGCCGTGAGCTATGGCTACACCTTC. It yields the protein CAISESTAGAVSYGYTF.

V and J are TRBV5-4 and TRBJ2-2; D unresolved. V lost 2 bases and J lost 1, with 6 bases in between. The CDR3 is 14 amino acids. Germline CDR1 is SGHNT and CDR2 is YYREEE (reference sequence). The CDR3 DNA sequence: TGTGCCAGCAGCTTCGCAGGGAACACCGGGGAGCTGTTTTTT. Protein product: CASSFAGNTGELFF.

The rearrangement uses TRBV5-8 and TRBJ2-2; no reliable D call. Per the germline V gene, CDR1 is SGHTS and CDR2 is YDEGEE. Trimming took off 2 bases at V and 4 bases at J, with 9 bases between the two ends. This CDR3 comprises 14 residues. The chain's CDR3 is CASSFGPFTGELFF. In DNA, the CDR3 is TGTGCCAGCAGCTTCGGGCCTTTCACCGGGGAGCTGTTTTTT.

Written as DNA, the CDR3 is TGTGCCAGCAGCTTAGATGGGACTAGCGAGTACAATGAGCAGTTCTTC. This translates into CASSLDGTSEYNEQFF. The chain carries TRBV7-9 and TRBJ2-1; TRBD2 aligns across 10 bases. Trimming at V came to 1 base and at J to 4 bases, leaving 4 bases not matched to a gene. The germline V gene has CDR1 SEHNR and CDR2 FQNEAQ (reference sequence). The CDR3 runs to 16 residues.

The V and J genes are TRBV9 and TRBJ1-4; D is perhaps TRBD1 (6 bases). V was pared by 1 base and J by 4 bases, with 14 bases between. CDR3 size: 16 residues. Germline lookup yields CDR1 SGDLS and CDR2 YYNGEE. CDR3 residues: CASSVRGATHNEKLFF. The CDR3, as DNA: TGTGCCAGCAGCGTACGGGGGGCGACGCATAATGAAAAACTGTTTTTT. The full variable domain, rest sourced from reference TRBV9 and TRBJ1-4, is DSGVTQTPKHLITATGQRVTLRCSPRSGDLSVYWYQQSLDQGLQFLIQYYNGEERAKGNILERFSAQQFPDLHSELNLSSLELGDSALYFCASSVRGATHNEKLFFGSGTQLSVL.

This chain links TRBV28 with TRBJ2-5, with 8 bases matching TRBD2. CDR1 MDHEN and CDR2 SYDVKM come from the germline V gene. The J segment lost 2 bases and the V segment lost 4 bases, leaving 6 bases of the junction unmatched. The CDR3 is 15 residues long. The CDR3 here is CASSSGLGNQETQYF. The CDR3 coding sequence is TGTGCCAGCAGTTCGGGACTAGGCAATCAAGAGACCCAGTACTTC.

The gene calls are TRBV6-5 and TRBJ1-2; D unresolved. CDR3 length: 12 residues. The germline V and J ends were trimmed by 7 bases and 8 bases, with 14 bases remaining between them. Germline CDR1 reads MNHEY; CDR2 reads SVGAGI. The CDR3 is CASKARGGGYTF. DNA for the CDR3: TGTGCCAGCAAGGCACGGGGAGGAGGCTACACCTTC.

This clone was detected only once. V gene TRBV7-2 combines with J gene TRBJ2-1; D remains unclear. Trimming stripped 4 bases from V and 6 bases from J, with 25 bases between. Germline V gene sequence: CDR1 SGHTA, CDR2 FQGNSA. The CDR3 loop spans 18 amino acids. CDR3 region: CASSSFLGPTLSLNEQFF. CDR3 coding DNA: TGTGCCAGCAGCTCCTTCCTTGGGCCTACGCTTAGCCTCAATGAGCAGTTCTTC.

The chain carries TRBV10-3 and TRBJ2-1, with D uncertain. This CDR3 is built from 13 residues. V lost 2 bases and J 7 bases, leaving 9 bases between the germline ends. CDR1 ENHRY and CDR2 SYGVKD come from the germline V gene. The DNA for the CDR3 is TGTGCCATCAGTGAGGACAATAGGAATGAGCAGTTCTTC. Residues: CAISEDNRNEQFF.

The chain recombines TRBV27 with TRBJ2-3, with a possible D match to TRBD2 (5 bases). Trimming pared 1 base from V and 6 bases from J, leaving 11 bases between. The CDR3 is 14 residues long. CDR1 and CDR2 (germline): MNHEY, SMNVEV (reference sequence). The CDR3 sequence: CASSLWSRRDTQYF. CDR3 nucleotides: TGTGCCAGCAGTTTATGGTCCAGGAGGGATACGCAGTATTTT.

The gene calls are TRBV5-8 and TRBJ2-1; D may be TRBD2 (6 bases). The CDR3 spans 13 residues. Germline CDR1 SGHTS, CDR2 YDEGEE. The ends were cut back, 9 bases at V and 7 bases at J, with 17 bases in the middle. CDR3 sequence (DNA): TGTGCCAACTCGGAGGGCCCCTCGAATGAGCAGTTCTTC. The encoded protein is CANSEGPSNEQFF.

CDR3 in DNA: TGTGCCAGCAGTCCGGGGGGGAACAGCTACGAGCAGTACTTC. The encoded protein is CASSPGGNSYEQYF. This sequence joins TRBV6-4 and TRBJ2-7, with 8 positions matching TRBD2. Germline loops: CDR1 MRHNA, CDR2 SNTAGT. The CDR3 is 14 residues long. V shed 5 bases, J shed 3 bases, and the junction held 6 bases outside the gene matches.